This T cell receptor beta chain was obtained from a study of blood T cell repertoires in COVID-19. V dropped 3 bases and J dropped 5; count of bases not matched to a gene: 6. Germline V gene lookup returns CDR1 SGHDT and CDR2 YYEEEE. CDR3 length equals 15 residues. Method: immunoSEQ multiplex PCR; TCRdb's copy keeps in-frame clones and lacks some. This table has 100,000 or so clones, roughly 81% appearing once. The receptor's source is a human donor in a cohort sampled during active COVID-19. The sample comprised peripheral blood. This chain joins TRBV5-6 and TRBJ1-5, with TRBD1 matching over 9 bases. The DNA of the CDR3 is TGTGCCAGCAGCTCCCGGGACAGGGTATATCAGCCCCAGCATTTT. This encodes CASSSRDRVYQPQHF. The complete variable domain, with remaining parts taken from reference TRBV5-6 and TRBJ1-5, reads DAGVTQSPTHLIKTRGQQVTLRCSPKSGHDTVSWYQQALGQGPQFIFQYYEEEERQRGNFPDRFSGHQFPNYSSELNVNALLLGDSALYLCASSSRDRVYQPQHFGDGTRLSIL.